This TCR beta chain was obtained from a study of type 1 regulatory T cells. Study-level information: T-allo10 is an in vitro-generated, Tr1-enriched CD4 T cell product specific for alloantigen. Study-wide points: Compared with non-type 1 regulatory T cells, type 1 regulatory T cells showed a more restricted TCR repertoire.

MiXCR, applied by TCRdb to the reads, yields one record per CDR3 protein. The table lists 60,000 to 70,000 distinct CDR3 sequences, approximately 47% of them singletons. The CDR3 spans 16 residues. Looked up from germline, CDR1 is KGHDR and CDR2 is SFDVKD. The J segment lost 0 bases and the V segment lost 7 bases, leaving 9 bases of the junction unmatched. Notes on this clonotype: Its matching antigen is unknown.

The chain is built from TRBV24-1 and TRBJ2-3; TRBD1 matches 7 bases. This TCR was sampled from a human donor in good health. What was sequenced was cultured non-Tr1 T cells, either the whole culture or a sorted T cell fraction (not recorded which). CDR3 nucleotide sequence: TGTGCCACCAGCCAGCTAAAGACAGGGAGCACAGATACGCAGTATTTT. The encoded protein is CATSQLKTGSTDTQYF.